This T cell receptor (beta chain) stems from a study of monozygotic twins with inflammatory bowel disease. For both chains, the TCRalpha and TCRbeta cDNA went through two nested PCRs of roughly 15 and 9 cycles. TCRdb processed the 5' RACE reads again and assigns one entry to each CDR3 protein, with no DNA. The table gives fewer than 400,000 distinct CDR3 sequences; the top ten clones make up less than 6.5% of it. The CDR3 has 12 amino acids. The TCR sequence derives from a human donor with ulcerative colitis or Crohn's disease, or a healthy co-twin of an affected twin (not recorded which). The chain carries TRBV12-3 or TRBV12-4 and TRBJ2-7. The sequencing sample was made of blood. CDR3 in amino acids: CASSFPNYEQYF.